This paragraph covers one T cell receptor (beta chain) sequence. The table came from immunoSEQ multiplex PCR; TCRdb's copy has only in-frame clones and leaves some out. Counted here are around 200,000 clones, 85% to 95% occurring once; the ten biggest clones make up approximately 1.5%. This record belongs to a study of control samples from healthy donors and cancer patients. Sequencing input: blood. This clonotype was obtained from a man between 45 and 60 years old in good health.

The chain's CDR3 is CASSQALLSSYEQYF. The CDR3 DNA follows: TGCGCCAGCAGCCAGGCGCTGTTGAGCTCCTACGAGCAGTACTTC. This chain uses TRBV4-1 with TRBJ2-7; D remains ambiguous. CDR3 length: 15 amino acids. V gave up 3 bases and J gave up 0 bases, with 12 bases separating them. Germline CDR1 MGHRA, CDR2 YSYEKL.